This TCR beta chain was recorded in a study of cytomegalovirus exposure and HLA in healthy donors. The primer mix had 60 Vbeta and 13 Jbeta primers. Sequencing used immunoSEQ multiplex PCR; TCRdb keeps in-frame clones, though not all of them. This table has around 140,000 clones, 60% to 80% appearing once. Germline V lookup: CDR1 MNHNY, CDR2 SVGAGI (reference sequence). J lost 9 bases, V lost 6 bases, and 2 bases had no gene match. This CDR3 is built from 13 residues. General study results and limits: The study labeled fewer than 200 TCR beta chains cytomegalovirus-associated. CMV serostatus was the only recorded immune exposure for donors.

In regard to this clone: Its antigen is unidentified.

The clonotype was recovered from a man aged 35 to 55 in good health and CMV-seronegative. The rearrangement joins TRBV6-6 to TRBJ1-6; 10 bases line up with TRBD1. Sequenced material: PBMCs. The CDR3 DNA follows: TGTGCCAGCAGGGGGACAGGGGTTTCACCCCTCCACTTT. Amino acid sequence: CASRGTGVSPLHF.